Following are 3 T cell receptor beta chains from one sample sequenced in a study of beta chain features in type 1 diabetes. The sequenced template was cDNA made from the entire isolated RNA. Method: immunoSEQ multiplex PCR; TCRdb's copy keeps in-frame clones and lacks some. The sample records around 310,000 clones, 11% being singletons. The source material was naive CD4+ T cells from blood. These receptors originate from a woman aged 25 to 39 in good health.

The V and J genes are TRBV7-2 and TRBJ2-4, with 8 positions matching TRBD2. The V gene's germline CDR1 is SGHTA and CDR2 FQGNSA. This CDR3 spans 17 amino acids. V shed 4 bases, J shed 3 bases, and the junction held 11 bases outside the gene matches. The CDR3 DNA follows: TGTGCCAGCAGCTCACTAGCGGCCTCTGACCACAAAAACATTCAGTACTTC. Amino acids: CASSSLAASDHKNIQYF.

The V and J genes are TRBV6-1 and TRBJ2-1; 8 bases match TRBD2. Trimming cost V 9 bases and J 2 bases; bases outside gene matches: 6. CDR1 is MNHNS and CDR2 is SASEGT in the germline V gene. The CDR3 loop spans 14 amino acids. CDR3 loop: CASQRELTYNEQFF. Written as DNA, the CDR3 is TGTGCCAGTCAGCGGGAGTTGACCTACAATGAGCAGTTCTTC.

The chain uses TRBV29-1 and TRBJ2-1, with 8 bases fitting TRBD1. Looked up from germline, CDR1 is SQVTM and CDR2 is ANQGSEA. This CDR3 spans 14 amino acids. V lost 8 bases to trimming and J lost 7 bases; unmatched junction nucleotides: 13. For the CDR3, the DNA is TGCAGCCCAAACAGGGACAGGCGGGAAAATGAGCAGTTCTTC. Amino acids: CSPNRDRRENEQFF.